Listed here are 2 T cell receptor beta chains from one sample, sequenced in a study of spatial heterogeneity in lung cancer. The time point is: sample taken at primary tumor resection. Study-wide results and caveats: Counts that tracked tumor mutation counts were those of expanded intratumoral alpha and beta TCRs.

TCRdb reanalysed the 5' RACE reads using MiXCR and keeps one entry per CDR3 protein. The table has about 9,100 distinct CDR3 sequences, approximately 6.3% seen once. No antigen has been identified for these receptors. This sample comprised lung tumor tissue, obtained at surgery. Receptor source: a female donor with early-stage non-small cell lung cancer.

This clonotype turned up a few times. The chain is built from TRBV18 and TRBJ2-7; D is undetermined. Germline values: CDR1 KGHSH, CDR2 LQKENI. Trimming removed 2 bases at V and 4 bases at J, with 6 bases between. This CDR3 is built from 12 residues. DNA of the CDR3: TGTGCCAGCTCACCATACAGTTACGAGCAGTACTTC. Translation gives CASSPYSYEQYF.

There are many counts of this clonotype. Here the CDR3 reads CASSQGWGDYEQYF. CDR3 nucleotide sequence: TGTGCCAGCAGCCAAGGCTGGGGGGACTACGAGCAGTACTTC. The chain uses TRBV3-1 and TRBJ2-7; tentative D call: TRBD2 (6 bases). The CDR3 is 14 amino acids. CDR1 is LGHDT and CDR2 is YNNKEL in the germline V gene (reference sequence). Trimming left V 1 base short and J 3 bases short, with 10 bases between.